The sample holds many counts of the clone carrying this TCR beta chain. Its target is not known. Each CDR3 protein gets one entry after TCRdb re-called the reads with MiXCR. This table has around 490,000 distinct CDR3 sequences, about 25% appearing once. The data were obtained in a study of T cell repertoires in cytomegalovirus infection. At the level of the study: Through public TCR beta signatures, both CMV infection and matching HLA type were indicated. Notes on the study in general: Carriers of CMV and the relevant HLA type were discriminated by public TCR beta frequency. Ex vivo responses were dominated by HLA-C-restricted CMV-specific TCR beta clonotypes.

The CDR3 covers 17 residues. Trimming cost V 4 bases and J 6 bases; bases outside gene matches: 15. Looked up from germline, CDR1 is SGHTA and CDR2 is FQGTGA. The sequencing input was PBMCs. The rearrangement links TRBV7-3 to TRBJ2-7; 10 bases map to TRBD2. The clonotype was recovered from a human donor in good health (CMV status not recorded). Some clones in this sample may be carry-over from other donors' samples. CDR3 sequence reads: CASSSRGLAGAPSEQYF. In nucleotides, the CDR3 is TGTGCCAGCAGCTCCCGGGGGCTAGCGGGAGCCCCAAGCGAGCAGTACTTC.